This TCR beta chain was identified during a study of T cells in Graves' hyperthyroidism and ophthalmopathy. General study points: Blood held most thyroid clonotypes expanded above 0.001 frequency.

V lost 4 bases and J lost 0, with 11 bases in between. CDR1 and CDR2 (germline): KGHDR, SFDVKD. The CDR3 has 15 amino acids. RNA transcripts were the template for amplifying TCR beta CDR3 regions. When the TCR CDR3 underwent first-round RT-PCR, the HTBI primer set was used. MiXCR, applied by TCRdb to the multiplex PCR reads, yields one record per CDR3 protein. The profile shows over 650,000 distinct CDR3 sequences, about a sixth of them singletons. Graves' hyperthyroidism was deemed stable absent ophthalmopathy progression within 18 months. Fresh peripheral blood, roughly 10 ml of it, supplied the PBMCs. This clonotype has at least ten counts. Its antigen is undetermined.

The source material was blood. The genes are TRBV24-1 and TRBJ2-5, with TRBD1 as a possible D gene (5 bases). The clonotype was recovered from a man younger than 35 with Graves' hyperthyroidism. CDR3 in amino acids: CATSEVQGNQETQYF. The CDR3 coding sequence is TGTGCCACCAGTGAAGTTCAGGGTAACCAAGAGACCCAGTACTTC.